Listed below are T cell receptor beta chains from one sample, sequenced in a study of cytomegalovirus exposure and HLA in healthy donors. Produced via immunoSEQ multiplex PCR; TCRdb's table is partial and in-frame only. The profile shows roughly 260,000 clones, nearly 90% of them singletons. Input material: PBMCs. The origin of the receptors is a young woman in good health and CMV-seronegative. The CDR3 runs from the conserved cysteine through the conserved F or W. A D gene is named only where the DNA matches it firmly. Rows give clone size only sometimes, using once, few, many, or a class for an expanded clone.

d_call	cdr3_length	v_call	clone_size	j_call	cdr3_nt	cdr3_aa
.	14	TRBV6-1	.	TRBJ1-1	TGTGCCAGCATCCGTCGACAGGCTGGCACTGAAGCTTTCTTT	CASIRRQAGTEAFF
.	15	TRBV28	.	TRBJ1-6	TGTGCCAGCAGTTCATCGACAGCCGCCAATTCACCCCTCCACTTT	CASSSSTAANSPLHF
TRBD2	15	TRBV7-6	.	TRBJ2-2	TGTGCCAGCAGTCACATGGGGGGGGACACCGGGGAGCTGTTTTTT	CASSHMGGDTGELFF
.	14	TRBV5-6	few	TRBJ1-2	TGTGCCAGCAGCATCGCAGGGGCTAACTATGGCTACACCTTC	CASSIAGANYGYTF
.	13	TRBV18	few	TRBJ1-1	TGTGCCAGCTCACCGGGCACTCACACTGAAGCTTTCTTT	CASSPGTHTEAFF
.	14	TRBV28	.	TRBJ1-5	TGTGCCAGCAGTTTACACAGGGAAAATCAGCCCCAGCATTTT	CASSLHRENQPQHF
TRBD1	14	TRBV27	.	TRBJ2-7	TGTGCCAGCAGCTACGGGACAGCTACCTACGAGCAGTACTTC	CASSYGTATYEQYF
TRBD1	18	TRBV5-1	.	TRBJ1-6	TGCGCCAGCAGCCTCCGGGACAGTCAGAGCTCCTATAATTCACCCCTCCACTTT	CASSLRDSQSSYNSPLHF
TRBD1	14	TRBV6-5	.	TRBJ2-7	TGTGCCAGCAGTTACTCGGGGACAGCCTACGAGCAGTACTTC	CASSYSGTAYEQYF
TRBD1	15	TRBV7-6	.	TRBJ1-5	TGTGCCAGCAGCTTAAGACAGGGGAGCAATCAGCCCCAGCATTTT	CASSLRQGSNQPQHF
TRBD2	18	TRBV12-5	once	TRBJ2-2	TGTGCTAGTGGTTTGGTACCTCGAGCGGGGGGCCACACCGGGGAGCTGTTTTTT	CASGLVPRAGGHTGELFF
TRBD1	13	TRBV11-2	.	TRBJ1-2	TGTGCCAGCAGCCCGGGGGACAGGGATGGCTACACCTTC	CASSPGDRDGYTF
.	14	TRBV4-3	.	TRBJ2-7	TGCGCCAGCAGCCAAGACCAGTTCTCCTACGAGCAGTACTTC	CASSQDQFSYEQYF
TRBD2	17	TRBV2	.	TRBJ2-1	TGTGCCAGCAGTAAGCGGGAGGCTAGCGGGGGAGAAAATGAGCAGTTCTTC	CASSKREASGGENEQFF
.	14	TRBV6-1	.	TRBJ1-6	TGTGCCAGCAGTGAGGGGCCAGCTAATTCACCCCTCCACTTT	CASSEGPANSPLHF
.	18	TRBV6-1	.	TRBJ2-5	TGTGCCAGCAGTGAAGCGGTGGGGAGTTGGGCCTACCAAGAGACCCAGTACTTC	CASSEAVGSWAYQETQYF
TRBD1	13	TRBV7-6	few	TRBJ2-7	TGTGCCAGCAGCTATGACAGGGTCCACGAGCAGTACTTC	CASSYDRVHEQYF
.	14	TRBV5-1	.	TRBJ1-1	TGCGCCAGCAGCTGGTTGGGGGCGCCAACTGAAGCTTTCTTT	CASSWLGAPTEAFF
TRBD1	14	TRBV19	.	TRBJ1-1	TGTGCCAGTAGCCAACAGGGGGGGAGCACTGAAGCTTTCTTT	CASSQQGGSTEAFF
TRBD2	14	TRBV6-5	.	TRBJ2-1	TGTGCCAGCCTTTCGCTAGCGGGGGGGAATGAGCAGTTCTTC	CASLSLAGGNEQFF
TRBD1	14	TRBV6-6	.	TRBJ1-4	TGTGCCAGCAGTTGGACAGGCGATAATGAAAAACTGTTTTTT	CASSWTGDNEKLFF
TRBD2	16	TRBV27	.	TRBJ2-1	TGTGCCAGCAGTTACCGAGGAGCGGGGCGTACCAATGAGCAGTTCTTC	CASSYRGAGRTNEQFF
TRBD2	17	TRBV5-1	.	TRBJ2-2	TGCGCCAGCAGCTTGGCTACACTAGCGCGGAACACCGGGGAGCTGTTTTTT	CASSLATLARNTGELFF
TRBD1	14	TRBV2	.	TRBJ1-4	TGTGCCAGCATCAGGACAGGGGGCTATGAAAAACTGTTTTTT	CASIRTGGYEKLFF
.	13	TRBV11-1	.	TRBJ1-2	TGTGCCAGCAGCCCGCAACTTGTGGGGCTCCACACCTTC	CASSPQLVGLHTF
.	13	TRBV7-9	.	TRBJ2-1	TGTGCCAGCAGTAAACAGGGTTTCAATGAGCAGTTCTTC	CASSKQGFNEQFF
.	13	TRBV6-5	once	TRBJ1-2	TGTGCCAGCAGTTACCTGTCTGGGGGGGGCTACACCTTC	CASSYLSGGGYTF
.	15	TRBV13	.	TRBJ2-6	TGTGCCAGCAGCTCACCAGCGACTGGGGCCAACGTCCTGACTTTC	CASSSPATGANVLTF
TRBD1	14	TRBV5-4	.	TRBJ1-1	TGTGCCAGCAGGGACAGGGGGCGGGAGGCTGAAGCTTTCTTT	CASRDRGREAEAFF
.	15	TRBV7-9	.	TRBJ1-3	TGTGCCAGCAGCGACGTCCAGGGAACTGGAAACACCATATATTTT	CASSDVQGTGNTIYF
.	14	TRBV12-5	.	TRBJ2-5	TGTGCTAGTGGTTTGATGGCAGGGTTGGAGACCCAGTACTTC	CASGLMAGLETQYF
TRBD1	17	TRBV27	.	TRBJ2-4	TGTGCCAGCAGGGCTCTACACAGGGGGCTGGCCAAAAACATTCAGTACTTC	CASRALHRGLAKNIQYF
TRBD2	15	TRBV6-5	.	TRBJ2-1	TGTGCCAGCAGTCGTAGCGGGGGGGCCGAGAATGAGCAGTTCTTC	CASSRSGGAENEQFF
TRBD2	15	TRBV28	.	TRBJ2-1	TGTGCCAGCAGGCGCGGGGGGGCGGCCTACAATGAGCAGTTCTTC	CASRRGGAAYNEQFF
TRBD1	13	TRBV30	.	TRBJ1-4	TGTGCCTGGAGCAACAGGGGTGGCGAAAAACTGTTTTTT	CAWSNRGGEKLFF
TRBD1	15	TRBV4-1	.	TRBJ1-1	TGCGCCAGCAGCCCGACCTCGACAGGGGGCACTGAAGCTTTCTTT	CASSPTSTGGTEAFF
.	10	TRBV20-1	.	TRBJ2-1	TGCAGTGCCCTAGCAAATGAGCAGTTCTTC	CSALANEQFF
.	14	TRBV9	once	TRBJ2-5	TGTGCCAGCAGCGTAGATCAGCGTGGAGAGACCCAGTACTTC	CASSVDQRGETQYF
TRBD2	15	TRBV9	.	TRBJ2-3	TGTGCCAGCAGCGCCGGATGGGGGGGAACAGATACGCAGTATTTT	CASSAGWGGTDTQYF
.	15	TRBV4-3	.	TRBJ1-2	TGCGCCAGCAGCCAAGATACGTCCCTACCAGGGGGCTACACCTTC	CASSQDTSLPGGYTF
.	14	TRBV9	.	TRBJ1-1	TGTGCCAGCAGCGCGCGAGGGGGGGTCACTGAAGCTTTCTTT	CASSARGGVTEAFF
TRBD1	17	TRBV5-4	.	TRBJ1-6	TGTGCCAGCAGCGATCCGGGACAGAGCTCCTATAATTCACCCCTCCACTTT	CASSDPGQSSYNSPLHF
TRBD2	15	TRBV4-1	.	TRBJ2-7	TGCGCCAGCAGCAGAGAGCGGGGCCAGATCTACGAGCAGTACTTC	CASSRERGQIYEQYF
.	15	TRBV27	.	TRBJ1-2	TGTGCCAGCAGTTCCCGACAAGGAACCCCTCCTGGCTACACCTTC	CASSSRQGTPPGYTF
.	15	TRBV2	.	TRBJ1-5	TGTGCCAGCAGTGATGACTCGAGGGCTAATCAGCCCCAGCATTTT	CASSDDSRANQPQHF
TRBD1	14	TRBV29-1	.	TRBJ2-2	TGCAGCGTTGAGGTGGGACAGGGCCACCGGGAGCTGTTTTTT	CSVEVGQGHRELFF
TRBD1	15	TRBV19	.	TRBJ2-3	TGTGCCAGTAGTATAAGGACAGGGGCAGCAGATACGCAGTATTTT	CASSIRTGAADTQYF
.	14	TRBV6-4	.	TRBJ2-2	TGTGCCAGCAGTTTGTCAGGGGACACCGGGGAGCTGTTTTTT	CASSLSGDTGELFF
.	15	TRBV7-8	.	TRBJ2-5	TGTGCCAGCAGCTTAGCTCACAGCCGCCAAGAGACCCAGTACTTC	CASSLAHSRQETQYF
TRBD1	14	TRBV6-5	.	TRBJ2-2	TGTGCCAGCAGTAGCTCAGGGGGCGGCGGGGAGCTGTTTTTT	CASSSSGGGGELFF
.	14	TRBV9	.	TRBJ1-2	TGTGCCAGCAGCCCTTCGGGGAGTACCTATGGCTACACCTTC	CASSPSGSTYGYTF
TRBD2	15	TRBV7-2	.	TRBJ2-1	TGTGCCAGCAGCTCAGCGGGGGGACTATACAATGAGCAGTTCTTC	CASSSAGGLYNEQFF
TRBD1	12	TRBV10-3	.	TRBJ1-1	TGTGCCATCAGACCCGGGACAGGGGAAGCTTTCTTT	CAIRPGTGEAFF
TRBD1	14	TRBV6-5	.	TRBJ1-4	TGTGCCAGCGGTAGGGGGCGGACTAATGAAAAACTGTTTTTT	CASGRGRTNEKLFF
.	13	TRBV5-1	few	TRBJ1-4	TGCGCCAGCAGCTTGGACGGGAATGAAAAACTGTTTTTT	CASSLDGNEKLFF
.	16	TRBV4-1	.	TRBJ2-3	TGCGCCAGCAGCCAAACACCGGGACTTATGGGGGATACGCAGTATTTT	CASSQTPGLMGDTQYF
.	14	TRBV27	few	TRBJ1-6	TGTGCCAGCAGTTTAAGTACAGCAAATTCACCCCTCCACTTT	CASSLSTANSPLHF